These 2 T cell receptor beta chains originate from one sample sequenced in a study of cytomegalovirus exposure and HLA in healthy donors. The repertoire was sequenced with immunoSEQ multiplex PCR; TCRdb's copy has only in-frame clones and lacks some. The table records 200,000 to 300,000 clones, about 92% of them present only once. Sequencing input: PBMCs. Receptors originate from a woman aged 30 to 39 in good health and CMV-seronegative.

In its sample, this clone was seen once. J is TRBJ1-4 and V is TRBV4-3, with 9 bases fitting TRBD1. From germline, CDR1 is LGHNA and CDR2 YSLEER. This CDR3 contains 16 residues. Unmatched junction bases numbered 7, after V lost 0 bases and J lost 8 bases. The CDR3 loop reads CASSQDVGQGWEKLFF. CDR3 DNA sequence: TGCGCCAGCAGCCAAGATGTAGGACAGGGGTGGGAAAAACTGTTTTTT.

The chain carries TRBV28 and TRBJ1-5; 11 bases map to TRBD1. The length of the CDR3 is 15 residues. The V segment lost 6 bases and the J segment 3 bases; nucleotides outside the gene matches: 4. Germline V CDR1 and CDR2: MDHEN, SYDVKM. In DNA, the CDR3 is TGTGCCAGCAGGGGACAGGGGGTTTTCAATCAGCCCCAGCATTTT. It encodes CASRGQGVFNQPQHF.